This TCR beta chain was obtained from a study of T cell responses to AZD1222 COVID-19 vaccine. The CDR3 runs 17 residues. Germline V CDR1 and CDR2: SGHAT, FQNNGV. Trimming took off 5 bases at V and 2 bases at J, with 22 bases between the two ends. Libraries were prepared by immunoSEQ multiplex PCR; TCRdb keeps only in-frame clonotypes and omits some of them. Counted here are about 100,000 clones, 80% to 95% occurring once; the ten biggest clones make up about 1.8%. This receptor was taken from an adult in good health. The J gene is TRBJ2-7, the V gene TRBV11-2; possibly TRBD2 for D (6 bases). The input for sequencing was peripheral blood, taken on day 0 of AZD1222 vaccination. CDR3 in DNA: TGTGCCAGCAGCCCCCGGGACTCCAGTAGAACCACCTACGAGCAGTACTTC. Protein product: CASSPRDSSRTTYEQYF.